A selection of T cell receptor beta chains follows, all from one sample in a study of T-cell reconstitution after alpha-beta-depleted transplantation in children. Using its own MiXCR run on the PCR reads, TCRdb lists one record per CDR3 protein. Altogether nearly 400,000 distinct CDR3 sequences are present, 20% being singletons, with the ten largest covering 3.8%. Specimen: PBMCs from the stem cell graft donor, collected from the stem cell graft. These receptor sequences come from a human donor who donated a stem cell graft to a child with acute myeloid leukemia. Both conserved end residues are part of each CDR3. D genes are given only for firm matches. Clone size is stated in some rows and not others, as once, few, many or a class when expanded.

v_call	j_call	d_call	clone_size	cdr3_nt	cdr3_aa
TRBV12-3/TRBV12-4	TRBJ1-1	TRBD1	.	TGTGCCAGTAACAGGGGGAACACTGAAGCTTTCTTT	CASNRGNTEAFF
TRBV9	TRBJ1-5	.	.	TGTGCCAGCAGCCCTCAGGACAGTAGCAATCAGCCCCAGCATTTT	CASSPQDSSNQPQHF
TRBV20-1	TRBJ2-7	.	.	TGCAGTGCTACTACTTTCGGCGCAGCTTACGAGCAGTACTTC	CSATTFGAAYEQYF
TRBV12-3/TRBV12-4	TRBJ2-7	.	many	TGTGCCAGCAGTTCGACTTTAGGGCAGTACTTC	CASSSTLGQYF
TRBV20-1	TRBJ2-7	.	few	TGCAGTGCTAATGACCGGGAACGAGGATCCTACGAGCAGTACTTC	CSANDRERGSYEQYF
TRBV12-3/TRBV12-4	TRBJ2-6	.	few	TGTGCCAGCAGTTCCTTCTCGGCTGGGGCCAACGTCCTGACTTTC	CASSSFSAGANVLTF
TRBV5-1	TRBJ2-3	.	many	TGCGCCAGCAGCTTAATGGACAGCACAGATACGCAGTATTTT	CASSLMDSTDTQYF
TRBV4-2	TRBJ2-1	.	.	TGTGCCAGCAGCCAAGCGGCAGGGCTGGTCAGTGAGCAGTTCTTC	CASSQAAGLVSEQFF
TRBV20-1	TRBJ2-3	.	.	TGCAGTGCCGAACCCCGTGGGTACACAGATACGCAGTATTTT	CSAEPRGYTDTQYF
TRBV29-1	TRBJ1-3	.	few	TGCAGCGTTGAAGATGTGCGGCGGGAGAACACCATATATTTT	CSVEDVRRENTIYF
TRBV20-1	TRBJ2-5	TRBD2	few	TGCAGTGCTTGCCTAGCGGGGGTTAGCCAAGAGACCCAGTACTTC	CSACLAGVSQETQYF
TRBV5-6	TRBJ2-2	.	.	TGTGCCAGCAGCCTGCGGAGGGGGCGCGGCACCGGGGAGCTGTTTTTT	CASSLRRGRGTGELFF
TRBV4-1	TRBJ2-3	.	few	TGCGCCAGCAGCCGGACTAACACAGATACGCAGTATTTT	CASSRTNTDTQYF
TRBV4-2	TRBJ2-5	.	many	TGTGCCAGCAGCCGAATCGCAGGGATAGAGACCCAGTACTTC	CASSRIAGIETQYF
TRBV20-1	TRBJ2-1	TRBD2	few	TGCAGTGCTATCCAGCGACTAGCGGGAGGACAAGTACCCTTGGATGAGCAGTTCTTC	CSAIQRLAGGQVPLDEQFF
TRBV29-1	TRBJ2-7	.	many	TGCAGCGGGGGGGACACCACCTACGAGCAGTACTTC	CSGGDTTYEQYF
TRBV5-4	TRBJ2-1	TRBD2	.	TGTGCCAGCAGTCCCGGGACTAGCGGGAGCGGTGAGCAGTTCTTC	CASSPGTSGSGEQFF
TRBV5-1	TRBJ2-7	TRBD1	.	TGCGCCAGCAGTCTCGGACAGGGGGTCGCCTACGAGCAGTACTTC	CASSLGQGVAYEQYF
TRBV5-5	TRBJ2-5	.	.	TGTGCCAGCAGCTTGGGGGAGGCCGTCCCCCAAGAGACCCAGTACTTC	CASSLGEAVPQETQYF
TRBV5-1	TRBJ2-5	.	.	TGCGCCAGCAGCTTTGAAGTTGGAGAGACCCAGTACTTC	CASSFEVGETQYF
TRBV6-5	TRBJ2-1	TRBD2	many	TGCACGAGCGGGACTTACAATGAGCAGTTCTTC	CTSGTYNEQFF
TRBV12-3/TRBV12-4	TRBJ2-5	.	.	TGTGCCAGCAGTTTATTTGGGGAAGAGACCCAGTACTTC	CASSLFGEETQYF
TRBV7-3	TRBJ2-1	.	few	TGTGCCAGCAGCTTAGGAGTAACCTCCTACAATGAGCAGTTCTTC	CASSLGVTSYNEQFF
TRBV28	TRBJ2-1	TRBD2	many	TGTGCCAGCGGAAGGAGAAGCGGGAGTTCCAATGAGCAGTTCTTC	CASGRRSGSSNEQFF
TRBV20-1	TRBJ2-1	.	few	TGCAGTGCCCCCAGAGCCCTCGGTAATGAGCAGTTCTTC	CSAPRALGNEQFF
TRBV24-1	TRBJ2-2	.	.	TGTGCCACCAGTCTTGGAAACGGGGAGCTGTTTTTT	CATSLGNGELFF
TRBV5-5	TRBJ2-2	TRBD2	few	TGTGCCAGCAGCTGGGGGACTAGCGCCAACACCGGGGAGCTGTTTTTT	CASSWGTSANTGELFF
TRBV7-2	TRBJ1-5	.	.	TGTGCCAGCAGCTTAGATAGCGGGGGCAATCAGCCCCAGCATTTT	CASSLDSGGNQPQHF
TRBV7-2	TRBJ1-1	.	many	TGTGCCAGCAGCTTCGTACGGGTGAACACTGAAGCTTTCTTT	CASSFVRVNTEAFF
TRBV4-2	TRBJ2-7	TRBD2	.	TGTGCCAGCAGCCAAGACGAGTACGGGACTAGCTCCTACGAGCAGTACTTC	CASSQDEYGTSSYEQYF
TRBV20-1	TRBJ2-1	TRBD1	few	TGCAGTGCTAGAACCGACAGGGCCGAGCAGTTCTTC	CSARTDRAEQFF
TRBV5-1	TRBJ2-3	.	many	TGCGCCAGCAGCCTCTCAGGCACAGATACGCAGTATTTT	CASSLSGTDTQYF
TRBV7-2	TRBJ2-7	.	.	TGTGCCAGCAGCCCCTATGGCAGTTCCTACGAGCAGTACTTC	CASSPYGSSYEQYF
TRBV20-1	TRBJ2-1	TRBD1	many	TGCAGTGCGAGGACAGGGAGGAGTGATGAGCAGTTCTTC	CSARTGRSDEQFF
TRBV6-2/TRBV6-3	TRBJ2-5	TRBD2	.	TGTGCCAGCAGTTACCGGGGCCTAGCGGGAGTGTACCAAGAGACCCAGTACTTC	CASSYRGLAGVYQETQYF
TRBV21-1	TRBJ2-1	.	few	TGTGCCAGCACCGTCAGCGGGAGTCGCCACAATGAGCAGTTCTTC	CASTVSGSRHNEQFF
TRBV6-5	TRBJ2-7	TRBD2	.	TGTGCCAGCAGTTTCCGACTAGCTGCGCTTGAGCAGTACTTC	CASSFRLAALEQYF
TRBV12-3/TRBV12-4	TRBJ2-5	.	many	TGTGCCAGCAGCGGTGGACAATCCGTGGAGACCCAGTACTTC	CASSGGQSVETQYF
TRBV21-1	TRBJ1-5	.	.	TGTGCCAGCAGCAAAGGAGGTAGAAACACGAATCAGCCCCAGCATTTT	CASSKGGRNTNQPQHF
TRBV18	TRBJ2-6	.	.	TGTGCCAGCTCCCCAGGGGCTGGGGCCAACGTCCTGACTTTC	CASSPGAGANVLTF
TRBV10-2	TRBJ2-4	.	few	TGCGCCAGCAGTGGGTGGACGATGGCCAACATTCAGTACTTC	CASSGWTMANIQYF
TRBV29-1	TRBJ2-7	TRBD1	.	TGCAGCGGGACAGGGGTTTCAGCCTACGAGCAGTACTTC	CSGTGVSAYEQYF
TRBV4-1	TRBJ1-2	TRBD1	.	TGCGCCAGCAGCCCAGGACAGGGTATCGATGGCTACACCTTC	CASSPGQGIDGYTF
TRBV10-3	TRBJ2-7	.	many	TGTGCCGAACCGTACGAGCAGTACTTC	CAEPYEQYF
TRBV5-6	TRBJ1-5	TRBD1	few	TGTGCCAGCAGCCTGGGACAGGTCTGGCAGCCCCAGCATTTT	CASSLGQVWQPQHF
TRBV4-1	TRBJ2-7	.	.	TGCGCCAGCAGCCAAGAAAGTAGGTTCGAGCAGTACTTC	CASSQESRFEQYF
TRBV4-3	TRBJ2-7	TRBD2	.	TGCGCCAGCAGCCAAGGAGCTCTAGCGGGAGCCCCCGAGCAGTACTTC	CASSQGALAGAPEQYF
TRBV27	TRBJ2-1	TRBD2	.	TGTGCCAGCATCCCACTAGCGAAGGGCTCCTACAATGAGCAGTTCTTC	CASIPLAKGSYNEQFF
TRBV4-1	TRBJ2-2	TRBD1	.	TGCGCCAGCAGCCGAGACCCGGGACAGGGGGCGACCGGGGAGCTGTTTTTT	CASSRDPGQGATGELFF